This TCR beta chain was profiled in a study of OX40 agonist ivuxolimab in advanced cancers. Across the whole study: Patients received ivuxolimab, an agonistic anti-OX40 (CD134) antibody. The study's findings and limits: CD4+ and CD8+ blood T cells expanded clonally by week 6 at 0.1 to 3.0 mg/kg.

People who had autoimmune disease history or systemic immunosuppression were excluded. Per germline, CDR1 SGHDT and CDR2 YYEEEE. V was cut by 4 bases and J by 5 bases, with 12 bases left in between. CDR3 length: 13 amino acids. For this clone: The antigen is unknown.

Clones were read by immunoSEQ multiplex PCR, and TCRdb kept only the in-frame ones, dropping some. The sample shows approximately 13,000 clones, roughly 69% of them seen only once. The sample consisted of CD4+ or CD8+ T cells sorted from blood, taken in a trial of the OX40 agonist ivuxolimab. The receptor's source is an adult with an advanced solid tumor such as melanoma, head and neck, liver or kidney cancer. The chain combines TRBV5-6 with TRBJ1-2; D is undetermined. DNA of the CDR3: TGTGCCAGCAGCGAACTCACGGCTTATGGCTACACCTTC. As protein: CASSELTAYGYTF.